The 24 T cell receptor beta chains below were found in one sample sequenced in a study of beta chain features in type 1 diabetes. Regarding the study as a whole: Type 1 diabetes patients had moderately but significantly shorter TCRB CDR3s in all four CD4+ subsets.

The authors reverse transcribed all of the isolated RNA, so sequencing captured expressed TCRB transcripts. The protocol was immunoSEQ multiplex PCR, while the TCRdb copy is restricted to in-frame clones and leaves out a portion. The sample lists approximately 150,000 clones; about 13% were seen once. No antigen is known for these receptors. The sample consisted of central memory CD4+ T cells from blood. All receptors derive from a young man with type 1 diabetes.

The CDR3 sequence is CASSLQDPRETQYF. CDR3 nucleotides: TGCGCCAGCAGCTTGCAGGACCCTAGAGAGACCCAGTACTTC. The chain links TRBV5-1 to TRBJ2-5; D call uncertain. Germline-derived CDR1 and CDR2 are SGHRS and YFSETQ. This CDR3 has 14 amino acids. Trimming left V 1 base short and J 4 bases short, with 11 bases between. The full variable domain, with the rest looked up from reference TRBV5-1 and TRBJ2-5, is KAGVTQTPRYLIKTRGQQVTLSCSPISGHRSVSWYQQTPGQGLQFLFEYFSETQRNKGNFPGRFSGRQFSNSRSEMNVSTLELGDSALYLCASSLQDPRETQYFGPGTRLLVL.

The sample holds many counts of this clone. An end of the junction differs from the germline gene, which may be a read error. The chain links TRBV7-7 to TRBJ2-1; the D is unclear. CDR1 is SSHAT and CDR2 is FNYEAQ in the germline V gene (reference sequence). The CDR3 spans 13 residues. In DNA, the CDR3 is TGTGCTAGCAGCTTGATCGGATACAATGAGCAGTTCTTC. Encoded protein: CASSLIGYNEQFF.

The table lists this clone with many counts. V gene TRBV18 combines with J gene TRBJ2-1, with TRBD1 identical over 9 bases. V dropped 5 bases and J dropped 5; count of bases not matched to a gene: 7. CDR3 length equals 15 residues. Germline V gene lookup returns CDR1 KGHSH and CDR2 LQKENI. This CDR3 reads CASSTRGQGDNEQFF. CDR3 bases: TGTGCCAGCTCAACCAGGGGACAGGGAGACAATGAGCAGTTCTTC.

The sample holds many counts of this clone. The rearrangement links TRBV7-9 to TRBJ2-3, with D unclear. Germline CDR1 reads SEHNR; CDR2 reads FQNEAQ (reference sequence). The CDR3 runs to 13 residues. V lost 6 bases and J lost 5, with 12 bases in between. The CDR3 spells CASSSAAGDTQYF. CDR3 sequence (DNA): TGTGCCAGCAGTTCCGCAGCCGGAGATACGCAGTATTTT.

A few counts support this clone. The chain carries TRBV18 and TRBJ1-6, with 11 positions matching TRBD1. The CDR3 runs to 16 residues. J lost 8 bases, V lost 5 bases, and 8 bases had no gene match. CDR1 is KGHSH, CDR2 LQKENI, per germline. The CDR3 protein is CASSAGQGAWDSPLHF. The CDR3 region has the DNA TGTGCCAGCTCAGCAGGACAGGGGGCCTGGGATTCACCCCTCCACTTT.

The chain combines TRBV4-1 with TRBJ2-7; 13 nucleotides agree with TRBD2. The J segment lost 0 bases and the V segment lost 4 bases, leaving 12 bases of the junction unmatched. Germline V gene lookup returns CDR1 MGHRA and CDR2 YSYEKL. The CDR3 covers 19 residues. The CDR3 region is CASSLLPGTSGTYSYEQYF. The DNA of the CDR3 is TGCGCCAGCAGCCTTCTCCCCGGGACTAGCGGGACCTACTCCTACGAGCAGTACTTC.

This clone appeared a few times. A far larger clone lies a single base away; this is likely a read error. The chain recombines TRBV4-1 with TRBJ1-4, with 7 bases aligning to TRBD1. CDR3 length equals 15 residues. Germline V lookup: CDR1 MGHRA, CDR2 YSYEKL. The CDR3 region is CAISHPDRDNEKLFF. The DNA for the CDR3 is TGCGCCATCAGCCACCCCGACAGGGATAATGAAAAACTGTTTTTT.

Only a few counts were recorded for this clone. CDR3 nucleotide sequence: TGTGCCAGCAGCCCACCTGGGTTGACGGGGGGGGCCGAGCAGTACTTC. Its translation: CASSPPGLTGGAEQYF. V gene TRBV9 combines with J gene TRBJ2-7; 8 nucleotides match TRBD2. V lost 4 bases and J lost 6; bases outside the gene matches: 15. Germline-derived CDR1 and CDR2 are SGDLS and YYNGEE. There are 16 residues in the CDR3.

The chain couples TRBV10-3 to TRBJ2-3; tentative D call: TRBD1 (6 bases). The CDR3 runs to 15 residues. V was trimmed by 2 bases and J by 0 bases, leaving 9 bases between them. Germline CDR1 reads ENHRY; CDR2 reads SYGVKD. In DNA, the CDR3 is TGTGCCATCAGTGAGAGGGACACGAGCACAGATACGCAGTATTTT. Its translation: CAISERDTSTDTQYF.

CDR3 sequence: CASVDRDTEAFF. Written as DNA, the CDR3 is TGTGCCAGCGTTGACAGAGACACTGAAGCTTTCTTT. The chain is built from TRBV2 and TRBJ1-1; D is perhaps TRBD1 (5 bases). The CDR3 runs to 12 residues. V was shortened by 8 bases and J by 3 bases, with 10 bases between the two germline ends. Germline lookup yields CDR1 SNHLY and CDR2 FYNNEI.

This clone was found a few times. This CDR3 reads CATQRQLNTEAFF. CDR3 nucleotide sequence: TGTGCCACCCAGCGACAGTTGAACACTGAAGCTTTCTTT. The chain uses TRBV5-8 and TRBJ1-1, with D possibly matching TRBD1 (5 bases). CDR1 and CDR2 from the germline V gene are SGHTS and YDEGEE. Trimming removed 9 bases at V and 0 bases at J, with 12 bases between. The CDR3 runs 13 residues.

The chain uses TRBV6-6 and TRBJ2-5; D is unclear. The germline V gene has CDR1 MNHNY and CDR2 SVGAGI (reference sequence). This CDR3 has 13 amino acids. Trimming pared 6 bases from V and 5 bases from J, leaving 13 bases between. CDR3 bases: TGTGCCAGCAGGGGCGCTTCCCCCGAGACCCAGTACTTC. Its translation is CASRGASPETQYF.

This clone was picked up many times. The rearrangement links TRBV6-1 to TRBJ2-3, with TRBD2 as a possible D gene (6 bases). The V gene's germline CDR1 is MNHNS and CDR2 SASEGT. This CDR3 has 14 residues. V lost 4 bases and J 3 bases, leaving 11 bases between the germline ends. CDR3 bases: TGTGCCAGCAGTGGTGGAGGGGTGACAGATACGCAGTATTTT. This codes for CASSGGGVTDTQYF.

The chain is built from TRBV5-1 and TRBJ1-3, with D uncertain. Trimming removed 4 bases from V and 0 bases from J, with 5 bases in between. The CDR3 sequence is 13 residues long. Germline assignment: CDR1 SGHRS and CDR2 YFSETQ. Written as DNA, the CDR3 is TGCGCCAGCAGCACACACTCTGGAAACACCATATATTTT. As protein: CASSTHSGNTIYF. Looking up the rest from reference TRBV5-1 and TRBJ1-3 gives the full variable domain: KAGVTQTPRYLIKTRGQQVTLSCSPISGHRSVSWYQQTPGQGLQFLFEYFSETQRNKGNFPGRFSGRQFSNSRSEMNVSTLELGDSALYLCASSTHSGNTIYFGEGSWLTVV.

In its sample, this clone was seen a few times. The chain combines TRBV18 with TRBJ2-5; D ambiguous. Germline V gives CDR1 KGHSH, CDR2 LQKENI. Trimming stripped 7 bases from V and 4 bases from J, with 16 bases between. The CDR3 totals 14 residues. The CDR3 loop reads CASCLPGVGETQYF. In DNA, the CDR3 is TGTGCCAGCTGCCTGCCCGGAGTGGGAGAGACCCAGTACTTC.

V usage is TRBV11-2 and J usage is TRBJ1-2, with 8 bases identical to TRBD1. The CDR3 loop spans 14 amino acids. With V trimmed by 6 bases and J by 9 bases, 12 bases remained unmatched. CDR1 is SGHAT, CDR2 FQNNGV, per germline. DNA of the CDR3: TGTGCCAGCAGAACCGACGACAGGGGAGAAAGCTACACCTTC. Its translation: CASRTDDRGESYTF. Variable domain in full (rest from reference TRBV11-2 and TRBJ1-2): EAGVAQSPRYKIIEKRQSVAFWCNPISGHATLYWYQQILGQGPKLLIQFQNNGVVDDSQLPKDRFSAERLKGVDSTLKIQPAKLEDSAVYLCASRTDDRGESYTFGSGTRLTVV.

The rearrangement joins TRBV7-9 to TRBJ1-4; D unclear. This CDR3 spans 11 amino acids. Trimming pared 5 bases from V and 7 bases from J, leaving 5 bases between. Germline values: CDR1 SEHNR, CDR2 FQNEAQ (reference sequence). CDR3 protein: CASSGSEKLFF. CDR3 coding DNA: TGTGCCAGCAGCGGTAGTGAAAAACTGTTTTTT.

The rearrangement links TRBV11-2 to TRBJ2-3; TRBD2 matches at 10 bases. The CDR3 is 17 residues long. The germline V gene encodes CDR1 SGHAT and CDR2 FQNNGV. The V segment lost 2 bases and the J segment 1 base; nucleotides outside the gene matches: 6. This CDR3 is CASSLLPSGGRTDTQYF. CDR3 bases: TGTGCCAGCAGCTTATTACCTAGCGGGGGCCGCACAGATACGCAGTATTTT.

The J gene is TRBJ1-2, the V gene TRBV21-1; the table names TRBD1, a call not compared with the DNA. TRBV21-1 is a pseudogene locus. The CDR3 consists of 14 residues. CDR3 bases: TGTGCCAGCGGGGCAGGCGAACTTAACTATGGCTACACCTTC. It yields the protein CASGAGELNYGYTF.

The CDR3 spells CASSDGGNYGYTF. The CDR3 DNA is TGTGCCAGCAGTGACGGTGGGAACTATGGCTACACCTTC. The V call is TRBV27, the J call TRBJ1-2; unclear D gene. Trimming shortened V by 5 bases and J by 2 bases, and 9 bases separated the two germline ends. Germline lookup yields CDR1 MNHEY and CDR2 SMNVEV (reference sequence). The length of the CDR3 is 13 residues.

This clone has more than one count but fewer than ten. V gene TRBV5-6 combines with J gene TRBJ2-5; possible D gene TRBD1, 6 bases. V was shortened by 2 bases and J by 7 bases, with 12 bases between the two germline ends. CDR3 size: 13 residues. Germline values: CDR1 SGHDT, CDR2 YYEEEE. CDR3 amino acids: CASSFGTQGTQYF. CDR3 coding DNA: TGTGCCAGCAGCTTCGGGACACAGGGGACCCAGTACTTC.

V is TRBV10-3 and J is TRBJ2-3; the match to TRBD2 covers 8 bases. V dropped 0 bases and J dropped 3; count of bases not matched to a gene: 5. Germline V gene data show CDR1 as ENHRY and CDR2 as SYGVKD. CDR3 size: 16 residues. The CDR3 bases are TGTGCCATCAGTGAGTCACGGGGGGGCCGGACAGATACGCAGTATTTT. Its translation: CAISESRGGRTDTQYF.

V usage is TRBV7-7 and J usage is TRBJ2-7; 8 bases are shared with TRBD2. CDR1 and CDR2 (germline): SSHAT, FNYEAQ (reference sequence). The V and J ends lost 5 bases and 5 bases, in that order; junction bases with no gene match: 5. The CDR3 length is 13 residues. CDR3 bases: TGTGCCAGCAGCCTCGGGAGGGAGGACGAGCAGTACTTC. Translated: CASSLGREDEQYF.

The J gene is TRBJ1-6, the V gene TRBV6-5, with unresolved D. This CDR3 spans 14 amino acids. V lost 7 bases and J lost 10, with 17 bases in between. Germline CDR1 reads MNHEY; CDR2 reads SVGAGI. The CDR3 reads CASTPFGVESPLHF. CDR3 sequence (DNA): TGTGCCAGCACTCCGTTCGGGGTGGAATCACCCCTCCACTTT.